This record covers a single T cell receptor beta chain. This sample stems from a study of control samples from healthy donors and cancer patients. The CDR3 covers 16 residues. The ends were cut back, 2 bases at V and 4 bases at J, with 14 bases in the middle. Germline V lookup: CDR1 LGHDT, CDR2 YNNKEL (reference sequence). Repertoires were generated with immunoSEQ multiplex PCR, while TCRdb's copy carries only in-frame clones and drops some. This table holds about 69,000 clones, approximately 89% found once. The chain couples TRBV3-1 (or the pseudogene TRBV3-2) to TRBJ1-4, with a tentative D call TRBD1 (5 bases). Sequenced sample: PBMCs. The receptor comes from a man aged 55 to 70 with lung cancer. The CDR3 reads CASSQSYTGYNEKLFF. As DNA, the CDR3 is TGTGCCAGCAGCCAAAGTTACACAGGCTATAATGAAAAACTGTTTTTT.